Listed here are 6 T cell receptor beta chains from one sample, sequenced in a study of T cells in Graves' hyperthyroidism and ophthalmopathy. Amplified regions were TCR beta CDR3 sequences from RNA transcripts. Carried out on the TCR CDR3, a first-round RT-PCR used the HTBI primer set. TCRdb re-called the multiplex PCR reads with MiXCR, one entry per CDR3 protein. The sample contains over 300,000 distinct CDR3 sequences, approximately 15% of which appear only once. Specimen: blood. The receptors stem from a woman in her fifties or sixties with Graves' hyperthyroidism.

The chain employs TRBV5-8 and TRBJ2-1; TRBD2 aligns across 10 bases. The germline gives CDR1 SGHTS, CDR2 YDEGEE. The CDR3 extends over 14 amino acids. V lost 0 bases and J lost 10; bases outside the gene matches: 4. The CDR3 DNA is TGTGCCAGCAGCTTGGTAGCGGGAGGCCGGGAGCAGTTCTTC. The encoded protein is CASSLVAGGREQFF.

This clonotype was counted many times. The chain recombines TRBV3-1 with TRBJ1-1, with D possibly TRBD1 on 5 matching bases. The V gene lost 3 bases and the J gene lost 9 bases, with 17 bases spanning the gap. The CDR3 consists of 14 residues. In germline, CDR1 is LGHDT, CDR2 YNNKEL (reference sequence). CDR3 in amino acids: CASSQGGLEGKAFF. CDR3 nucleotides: TGTGCCAGCAGCCAGGGAGGGTTGGAGGGGAAAGCTTTCTTT.

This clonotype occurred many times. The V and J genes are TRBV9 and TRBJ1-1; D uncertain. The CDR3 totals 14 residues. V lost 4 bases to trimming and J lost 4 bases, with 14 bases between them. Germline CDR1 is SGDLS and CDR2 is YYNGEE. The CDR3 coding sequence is TGTGCCAGCAGCCCTCGCTTGGGGAGCACTGAAGCTTTCTTT. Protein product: CASSPRLGSTEAFF.

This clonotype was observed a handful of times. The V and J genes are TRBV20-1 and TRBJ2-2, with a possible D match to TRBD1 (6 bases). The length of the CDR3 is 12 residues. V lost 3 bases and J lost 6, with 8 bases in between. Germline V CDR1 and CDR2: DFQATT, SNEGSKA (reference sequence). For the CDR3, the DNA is TGCAGTGCTAGGAAGGGGGCCGGGGAGCTGTTTTTT. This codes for CSARKGAGELFF.

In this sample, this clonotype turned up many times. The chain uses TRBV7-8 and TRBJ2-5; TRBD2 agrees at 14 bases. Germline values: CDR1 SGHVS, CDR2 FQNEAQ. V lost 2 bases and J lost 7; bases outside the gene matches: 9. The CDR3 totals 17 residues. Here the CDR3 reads CASSLLGTSGRKVTQYF. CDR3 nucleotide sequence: TGTGCCAGCAGCTTACTCGGGACTAGCGGGAGAAAGGTGACCCAGTACTTC.

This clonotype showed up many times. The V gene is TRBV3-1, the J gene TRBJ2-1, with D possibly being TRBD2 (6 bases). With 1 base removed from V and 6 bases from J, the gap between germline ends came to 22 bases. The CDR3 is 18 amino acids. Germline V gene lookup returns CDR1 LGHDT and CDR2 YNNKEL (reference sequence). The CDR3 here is CASSQGLPLGRRGNEQFF. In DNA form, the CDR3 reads TGTGCCAGCAGCCAAGGGTTACCCTTGGGTAGGAGGGGCAATGAGCAGTTCTTC.